This T cell receptor beta chain was observed in a study of shared clonotypes between healthy human individuals. Study at large: Donors had three CD4 naive, three CD4 memory, two CD8 naive and one CD8 memory plate apiece.

Study outcomes and limitations: Naive subsets generally exceeded memory subsets in estimated richness. Roughly 5% was the fraction of naive CD4 clonotypes found shared across a handful of donors.

Points on this clone: The antigen is undetermined.

The germline V gene encodes CDR1 GTSNPN and CDR2 SVGIG (reference sequence). CDR3 size: 16 residues. V shed 4 bases and J 1 base; nucleotides not matched to a gene: 6. Once extracted for a subset, genomic DNA was divided evenly among several immunoSEQ plates. This table comes from immunoSEQ multiplex PCR, and its TCRdb copy is limited to in-frame clones, with some not included. The sample lists about 520,000 clones, roughly 95% occurring once. Source material: naive CD4+ T cells sorted from blood. Subset of the sample: CD45RA+ positively selected. V is TRBV30 and J is TRBJ2-2; the match to TRBD2 covers 10 bases. The origin of this receptor is a woman between 25 and 40 years old in good health. CDR3 in DNA: TGTGCCTGGACCGTCACTAGCGGGGTGAACACCGGGGAGCTGTTTTTT. Encoded protein: CAWTVTSGVNTGELFF.